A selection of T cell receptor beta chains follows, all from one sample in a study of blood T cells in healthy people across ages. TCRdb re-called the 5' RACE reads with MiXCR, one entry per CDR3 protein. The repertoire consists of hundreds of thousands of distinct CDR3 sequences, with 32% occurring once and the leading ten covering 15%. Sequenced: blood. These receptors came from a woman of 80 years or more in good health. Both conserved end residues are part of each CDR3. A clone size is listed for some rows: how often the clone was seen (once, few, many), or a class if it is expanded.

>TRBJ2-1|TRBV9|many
CASSAKGLSYNEQFF
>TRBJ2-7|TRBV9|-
CASSVGAGQTYEQYF
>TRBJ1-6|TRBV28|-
CASRPQGTNSPLHF
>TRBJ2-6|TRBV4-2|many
CASSQPVWGTGETGANVLTF
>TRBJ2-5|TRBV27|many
CASSFLIGETQYF
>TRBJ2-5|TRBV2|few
CASRVYETQYF
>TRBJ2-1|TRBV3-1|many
CASSQMRHNEQFF
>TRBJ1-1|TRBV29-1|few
CSVENTANTEAFF
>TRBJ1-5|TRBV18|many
CASSPSGNNQPQHF
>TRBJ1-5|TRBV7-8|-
CASSLATGTNQPQHF
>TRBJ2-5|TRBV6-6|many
CASRVGGTEQYF
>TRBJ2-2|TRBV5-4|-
CASSLMGYEAGELFF
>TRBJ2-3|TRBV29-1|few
CSVEGGSGLVIDTQYF
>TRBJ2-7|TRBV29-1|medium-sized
CSVGATQGEQYF
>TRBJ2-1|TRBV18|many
CASSPGDEQFF
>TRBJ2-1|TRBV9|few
CASSGTGRDFVQFF
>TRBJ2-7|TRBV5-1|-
CASRPGQLLAGSYEQYF
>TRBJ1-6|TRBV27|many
CASSQTGTGGFNSPLHF
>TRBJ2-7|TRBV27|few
CASMKGNTYEQYF
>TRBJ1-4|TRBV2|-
CATAGTGSEKLFF
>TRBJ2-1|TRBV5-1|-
CASHSSYNEQFF
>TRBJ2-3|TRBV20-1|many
CSASGRVGDTQYF
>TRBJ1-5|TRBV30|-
CAWSRETQMNQPQHF
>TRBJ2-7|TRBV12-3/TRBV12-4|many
CANPKPGRGYEQYF
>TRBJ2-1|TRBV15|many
CATSRDPGGAINEQFF
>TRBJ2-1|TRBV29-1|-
CSVTPIVYNEQFF
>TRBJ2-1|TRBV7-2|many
CASSLELDRYNEQFF
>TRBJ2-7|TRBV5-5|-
CASSLVSSASGIGGEQYF
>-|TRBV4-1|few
CASSQEKGVSSYNEQYF
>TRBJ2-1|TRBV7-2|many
CASRGTSGGVHNEQFF
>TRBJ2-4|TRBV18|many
CASSPLPAGGKSKNIQYF
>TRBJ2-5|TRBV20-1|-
CSAKSRQGWETQYF
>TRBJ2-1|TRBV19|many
CASSIVGSGSTSSYNEQFF
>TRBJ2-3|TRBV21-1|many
CASSFRKRLSTDTQYF
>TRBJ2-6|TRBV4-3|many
CASSQELLRTGANVLTF
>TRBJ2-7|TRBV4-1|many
CASSQDLGGSPYEQYF
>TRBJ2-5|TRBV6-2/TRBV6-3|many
CASRRASSYQETQYF
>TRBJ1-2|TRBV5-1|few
CASSRDSGSYGYTF
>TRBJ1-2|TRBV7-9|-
CASSSPGRDGYTF
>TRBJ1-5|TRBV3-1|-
CASSQGGSPSRQPQHF
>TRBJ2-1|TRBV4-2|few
CASSQRTGIKETQFF